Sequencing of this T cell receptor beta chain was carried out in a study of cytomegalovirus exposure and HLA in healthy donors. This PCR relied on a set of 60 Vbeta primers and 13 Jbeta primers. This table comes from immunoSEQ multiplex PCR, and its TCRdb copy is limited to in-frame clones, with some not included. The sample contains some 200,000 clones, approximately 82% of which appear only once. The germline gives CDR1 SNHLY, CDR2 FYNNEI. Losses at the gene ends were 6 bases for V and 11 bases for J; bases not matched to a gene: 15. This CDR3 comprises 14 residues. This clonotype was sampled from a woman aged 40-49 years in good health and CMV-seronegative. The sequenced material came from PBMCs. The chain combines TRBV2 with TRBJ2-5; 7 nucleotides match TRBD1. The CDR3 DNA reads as TGTGCCAGCAGGGACAGACGACAGGGCATGGAGCAGTACTTC. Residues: CASRDRRQGMEQYF.